A single sample is the source of the 15 T cell receptor beta chains below, sequenced in a study of OX40 agonist ivuxolimab in advanced cancers. This table comes from immunoSEQ multiplex PCR, and its TCRdb copy is limited to in-frame clones, with some not included. Among around 67,000 clones, roughly 84% were seen once, and the ten largest hold 2% to 2.5%. The input for sequencing was CD4+ or CD8+ T cells sorted from blood, taken in a trial of the OX40 agonist ivuxolimab. These receptors were collected from an adult with an advanced solid tumor such as melanoma, head and neck, liver or kidney cancer.

This chain's CDR3 is CASSESTYEQYF. CDR3 DNA sequence: TGTGCCAGCAGCGAGAGTACCTACGAGCAGTACTTC. This chain joins TRBV6-5 and TRBJ2-7; unclear D gene. CDR3 length equals 12 residues. The germline V gene encodes CDR1 MNHEY and CDR2 SVGAGI. V was shortened by 6 bases and J by 2 bases, with 8 bases between the two germline ends.

CDR3 DNA: TGTGCCAGCAGCTTATCACTCCTAACTAGCACAGATACGCAGTATTTT. Residues: CASSLSLLTSTDTQYF. The gene calls are TRBV7-2 and TRBJ2-3; D is unresolved. The V end was cut by 2 bases, the J end by 0 bases, with 12 bases between. This CDR3 is built from 16 residues. Looked up from germline, CDR1 is SGHTA and CDR2 is FQGNSA.

The chain combines TRBV6-5 with TRBJ2-3, with D possibly being TRBD1 or TRBD2 (5 bases each). V lost 0 bases and J lost 7, with 14 bases in between. This CDR3 has 15 residues. Germline V CDR1 and CDR2: MNHEY, SVGAGI. CDR3 amino acids: CASSYSWARGHTQYF. The CDR3 bases are TGTGCCAGCAGTTACTCGTGGGCAAGGGGACATACGCAGTATTTT.

V gene TRBV19 combines with J gene TRBJ2-6; no firm D call. In germline, CDR1 is LNHDA, CDR2 SQIVND (reference sequence). V lost 6 bases and J lost 1, with 10 bases in between. This CDR3 is 15 amino acids long. For the CDR3, the DNA is TGTGCCAGTAGCAAGGGTTTGTCTGGGGCCAACGTCCTGACTTTC. This gives the protein CASSKGLSGANVLTF.

The V call is TRBV7-2, the J call TRBJ2-1, with 8 positions matching TRBD1. The CDR3 has 14 amino acids. The J segment lost 4 bases and the V segment lost 1 base, leaving 0 bases of the junction unmatched. The germline V gene encodes CDR1 SGHTA and CDR2 FQGNSA. CDR3 sequence (DNA): TGTGCCAGCAGCTTAGACAGGGGGTACAATGAGCAGTTCTTC. It codes for CASSLDRGYNEQFF. Using reference TRBV7-2 and TRBJ2-1 for the parts outside the CDR3, the full variable domain is GAGVSQSPSNKVTEKGKDVELRCDPISGHTALYWYRQSLGQGLEFLIYFQGNSAPDKSGLPSDRFSAERTGGSVSTLTIQRTQQEDSAVYLCASSLDRGYNEQFFGPGTRLTVL.

CDR3 in DNA: TGTGCCAGCAGCTTTCAGAGACAGGGACCCTACACCTTC. As protein: CASSFQRQGPYTF. The rearrangement joins TRBV7-6 to TRBJ1-2, with 7 bases matching TRBD1. The ends lost 3 bases at V and 10 bases at J; junction bases unmatched: 8. The CDR3 loop spans 13 amino acids. Germline CDR1 reads SGHVS; CDR2 reads FNYEAQ.

This clone was seen a single time. V is TRBV6-5 and J is TRBJ2-5; TRBD2 might be the D (5 bases). Germline loops: CDR1 MNHEY, CDR2 SVGAGI. Trimming stripped 10 bases from V and 3 bases from J, with 18 bases between. The CDR3 totals 14 residues. DNA of the CDR3: TGTGCCACCACCAACTCCTTCGGGGAAGAGACCCAGTACTTC. This gives the protein CATTNSFGEETQYF.

This clone has more than one count but fewer than ten. V is TRBV6-6 and J is TRBJ1-4; no definite D call. Trimming removed 5 bases at V and 5 bases at J, with 12 bases between. CDR3 size: 14 residues. Looked up from germline, CDR1 is MNHNY and CDR2 is SVGAGI (reference sequence). The CDR3 DNA follows: TGTGCCAGCAGTCCCTCGGGTTGGAATGAAAAACTGTTTTTT. Encoded protein: CASSPSGWNEKLFF.

The chain carries TRBV10-3 and TRBJ1-2; no definite D call. V gave up 0 bases and J gave up 3 bases, with 11 bases separating them. The CDR3 is 15 residues long. Germline CDR1 ENHRY, CDR2 SYGVKD. CDR3 sequence: CAISESGAADYGYTF. The DNA for the CDR3 is TGTGCCATCAGTGAGTCTGGAGCGGCTGACTATGGCTACACCTTC.

The genes are TRBV6-5 and TRBJ2-5; 9 bases match TRBD1. The CDR3 sequence is 15 residues long. With V trimmed by 2 bases and J by 5 bases, 6 bases remained unmatched. The V gene's germline CDR1 is MNHEY and CDR2 SVGAGI. CDR3: CASSYGGQGAETQYF. CDR3 nucleotide sequence: TGTGCCAGCAGTTACGGGGGACAGGGAGCCGAGACCCAGTACTTC.

CDR3 coding DNA: TGTGCCAGCAGCTTGATAACTACTGCCGGGGAGACCCAGTACTTC. Translated: CASSLITTAGETQYF. The chain carries TRBV5-4 and TRBJ2-5; no reliable D call. V lost 1 base, J lost 5 bases, and 15 bases lay in between. The CDR3 is 15 amino acids. Germline-derived CDR1 and CDR2 are SGHNT and YYREEE (reference sequence).

V usage is TRBV2 and J usage is TRBJ2-7; no definite D call. From germline, CDR1 is SNHLY and CDR2 FYNNEI. Trimming took off 2 bases at V and 7 bases at J, with 12 bases between the two ends. The CDR3 is made up of 13 amino acids. The CDR3 DNA sequence: TGTGCCAGCAGTGAATACGGTATTCGGGAGCAGTACTTC. As protein: CASSEYGIREQYF. The variable domain in full, completed from reference TRBV2 and TRBJ2-7, reads EPEVTQTPSHQVTQMGQEVILRCVPISNHLYFYWYRQILGQKVEFLVSFYNNEISEKSEIFDDQFSVERPDGSNFTLKIRSTKLEDSAMYFCASSEYGIREQYFGPGTRLTVT.

This clone was picked up a small number of times. The chain links TRBV7-2 to TRBJ2-2, with D maybe TRBD2 (5 bases). The germline V gene encodes CDR1 SGHTA and CDR2 FQGNSA. The CDR3 loop spans 15 amino acids. V was trimmed by 2 bases and J by 0 bases, leaving 7 bases between them. The CDR3 DNA reads as TGTGCCAGCAGCTTAACGGGGACGAACACCGGGGAGCTGTTTTTT. Translating it yields CASSLTGTNTGELFF.

The chain links TRBV10-3 to TRBJ1-3; no reliable D call. The germline V and J ends were trimmed by 7 bases and 0 bases, with 16 bases remaining between them. This CDR3 contains 16 residues. CDR1 and CDR2 (germline): ENHRY, SYGVKD. The CDR3 nucleotides read TGTGCCATCACCAACGGACGGAGTCTCTCTGGAAACACCATATATTTT. Translated, it gives CAITNGRSLSGNTIYF.

V usage is TRBV4-2 and J usage is TRBJ1-4; 8 nucleotides match TRBD1. CDR1 and CDR2 from the germline V gene are LGHNA and YNFKEQ. Trimming took 1 base from V and 11 from J; bases not matched to a gene: 15. The CDR3 has 17 residues. CDR3 in DNA: TGTGCCAGCAGCCAAGCCCAAGGACAGGGAGTTGGAGGTAAACTGTTTTTT. It is translated as CASSQAQGQGVGGKLFF.